This TCR beta chain was recorded in a study of T cell repertoires in cytomegalovirus infection. Study-wide background: The public TCR beta signatures pointed to both CMV infection and matching HLA type.

TCRdb reprocessed the reads via MiXCR and lists one record per CDR3 protein. The data hold some 6,100 distinct CDR3 sequences, with around 59% observed a single time. Comments on this clonotype: What it binds is unknown.

Germline V CDR1 and CDR2: SGDLS, YYNGEE. V was pared by 3 bases and J by 4 bases, with 16 bases between. The CDR3 extends over 15 amino acids. Study results and limitations: CMV carriers having the relevant HLA were flagged by cumulative public TCR beta family frequency.

The sample taken for sequencing was PBMCs, sequenced either directly or after in vitro stimulation (not recorded which). The V call is TRBV9, the J call TRBJ2-5, with a possible D match to TRBD1 (6 bases). This TCR was sampled from a human donor in good health (CMV status not recorded). Some clones in this sample may be carry-over from other donors' samples. Written as DNA, the CDR3 is TGTGCCAGCAGCGAGGGGCGCCGAGGGGGAGAGACCCAGTACTTC. Encoded protein: CASSEGRRGGETQYF.